The next 22 T cell receptor beta chains were all read from a single sample in a study of early T cells in non-severe SARS-CoV-2 infection (dated by TCRdb to the early 2020s). The library was obtained by 5' RACE. The run used a NextSeq 500. TCRdb trimmed the raw reads at Q25, called clones with MiXCR and kept productive beta chains. Each CDR3 protein gets just one entry, which takes the most common genes and DNA from the rows behind it. In all, the sample holds 45,000 to 60,000 distinct CDR3 sequences, and approximately 10% of those were seen once. The top ten constitute around 3.7% of the sample. This specimen was whole blood, taken at baseline. These receptors were collected from an adult who was a healthcare worker with PCR-confirmed SARS-CoV-2 infection or an uninfected control (not recorded which).

The chain's CDR3 is CASSTTPGGSQETQYF. CDR3 bases: TGTGCCAGTAGTACCACCCCCGGAGGGAGTCAGGAGACCCAGTACTTC. V gene TRBV19 combines with J gene TRBJ2-5; the D gene is possibly TRBD2 (6 bases). Per germline, CDR1 LNHDA and CDR2 SQIVND (reference sequence). The CDR3 length is 16 residues. Between the trimmed V and J ends, which lost 4 bases and 5 bases, there was a span of 20 bases.

This clonotype was seen a few times. This chain links TRBV30 with TRBJ2-7; 9 bases align to TRBD1. This CDR3 comprises 12 residues. J lost 4 bases, V lost 8 bases, and 6 bases had no gene match. In germline, CDR1 is GTSNPN, CDR2 SVGIG (reference sequence). The DNA for the CDR3 is TGTGCCGGAACAGGGGGCAGGTACGAGCAGTACTTC. It is translated as CAGTGGRYEQYF. The full variable domain, with the rest looked up from reference TRBV30 and TRBJ2-7, is SQTIHQWPATLVQPVGSPLSLECTVEGTSNPNLYWYRQAAGRGLQLLFYSVGIGQISSEVPQNLSASRPQDRQFILSSKKLLLSDSGFYLCAGTGGRYEQYFGPGTRLTVT.

This clonotype was counted many times. The V call is TRBV10-1, the J call TRBJ2-1, with TRBD2 as a possible D gene (6 bases). V lost 3 bases and J lost 1, with 7 bases in between. CDR1 and CDR2 from the germline V gene are WNHNN and SYGVQD (reference sequence). The CDR3 consists of 14 residues. DNA for the CDR3: TGCGCCAGCAGTGATAGCGGATCCTACAATGAGCAGTTCTTC. This translates into CASSDSGSYNEQFF.

This clonotype was counted only a few times. The J gene is TRBJ1-4, the V gene TRBV6-6; D is unresolved. CDR1 is MNHNY and CDR2 is SVGAGI in the germline V gene (reference sequence). Trimming stripped 1 base from V and 4 bases from J, with 7 bases between. This CDR3 comprises 14 residues. Here the CDR3 DNA reads TGTGCCAGCAGTTACTGGGTAAATAATGAAAAACTGTTTTTT. Translating it yields CASSYWVNNEKLFF.

This clonotype was picked up a small number of times. The chain couples TRBV7-6 to TRBJ1-5; possible D gene TRBD1, 5 bases. Germline V gives CDR1 SGHVS, CDR2 FNYEAQ. Trimming stripped 1 base from V and 7 bases from J, with 14 bases between. This CDR3 has 15 amino acids. The CDR3 DNA sequence: TGTGCCAGCAGCTTAGATGAGGGACTGTTCCAGCCCCAGCATTTT. It is translated as CASSLDEGLFQPQHF.

This clonotype has just a few counts. The rearrangement joins TRBV5-5 to TRBJ2-5; 9 bases are a match to TRBD1. This CDR3 spans 17 amino acids. Per germline, CDR1 SGHKS and CDR2 YYEKEE (reference sequence). V was clipped by 2 bases and J by 2 bases; unmatched bases: 10. CDR3 nucleotides: TGTGCCAGCAGCTTTACCACAGGGGGCGTAGGGCAAGAGACCCAGTACTTC. Translated, it gives CASSFTTGGVGQETQYF.

This clonotype was recorded many times. The gene calls are TRBV24-1 and TRBJ2-6; possibly TRBD2 for D (6 bases). Germline CDR1 KGHDR, CDR2 SFDVKD. Trimming cost V 3 bases and J 0 bases, with 17 bases left between them. The CDR3 runs to 19 residues. CDR3 in DNA: TGTGCCACCAGTGATGGATACAGCGGGTCGAGCTCTGGGGCCAACGTCCTGACTTTC. Translated: CATSDGYSGSSSGANVLTF.

The chain has TRBV12-3 or TRBV12-4 and TRBJ2-7; D not resolved. The germline V and J ends were trimmed by 3 bases and 1 base, with 16 bases remaining between them. This CDR3 contains 16 residues. CDR3 DNA sequence: TGTGCCAGCAGTTTGGGCCCCGGGCCGATTTCCTACGAGCAGTACTTC. Translating it yields CASSLGPGPISYEQYF.

This clonotype was seen many times. The chain carries TRBV7-2 and TRBJ2-1, with 8 bases identical to TRBD2. The CDR3 is 14 residues long. The V gene's germline CDR1 is SGHTA and CDR2 FQGNSA. Germline trimming cut 2 bases from V and 9 bases from J; bases unmatched to any gene: 6. The CDR3: CASSLMSSGTEQFF. The CDR3 DNA follows: TGTGCCAGCAGCTTAATGAGTAGCGGGACTGAGCAGTTCTTC.

This clonotype was counted only a few times. The chain joins TRBV28 to TRBJ2-5; D may correspond to TRBD1 or TRBD2 (5 bases each). The germline V and J ends were trimmed by 6 bases and 1 base, with 9 bases remaining between them. CDR1 and CDR2 (germline): MDHEN, SYDVKM. The CDR3 length is 13 residues. CDR3 amino acids: CASRGVPQETQYF. In DNA, the CDR3 is TGTGCCAGCAGGGGGGTCCCCCAAGAGACCCAGTACTTC. The whole variable domain, remainder taken from reference TRBV28 and TRBJ2-5, is DVKVTQSSRYLVKRTGEKVFLECVQDMDHENMFWYRQDPGLGLRLIYFSYDVKMKEKGDIPEGYSVSREKKERFSLILESASTNQTSMYLCASRGVPQETQYFGPGTRLLVL.

This clonotype was detected a few times. This chain connects TRBV5-4 to TRBJ2-3; no clear D. V dropped 3 bases and J dropped 3 bases, with 8 bases sitting between them. The length of the CDR3 is 13 residues. CDR1 is SGHNT, CDR2 YYREEE, per germline (reference sequence). CDR3 nucleotide sequence: TGTGCCAGCAGCTCCGCGTTGACAGATACGCAGTATTTT. Amino acids: CASSSALTDTQYF.

This clonotype appeared a few times. The gene calls are TRBV6-5 and TRBJ2-7; D is undetermined. Deletions cut 2 bases from V and 2 bases from J, with 4 bases between. Germline-derived CDR1 and CDR2 are MNHEY and SVGAGI. The CDR3 covers 12 residues. CDR3 in DNA: TGTGCCAGCAGTTACCCCCCCTACGAGCAGTACTTC. This translates into CASSYPPYEQYF.

This clonotype showed up just a few times. This sequence joins TRBV2 and TRBJ2-1; tentatively, D is TRBD1 (6 bases). The germline gives CDR1 SNHLY, CDR2 FYNNEI. Between the trimmed V and J ends, which lost 4 bases and 8 bases, there was a span of 18 bases. The CDR3 extends over 15 amino acids. In DNA form, the CDR3 reads TGTGCCAGCAGTGGGCAGGGGACGTCGAGTGATGAGCAGTTCTTC. Protein sequence: CASSGQGTSSDEQFF.

This clonotype was recorded a few times. The gene calls are TRBV5-1 and TRBJ2-5; 8 nucleotides match TRBD1. V lost 3 bases to trimming and J lost 5 bases; unmatched junction nucleotides: 3. Germline V lookup: CDR1 SGHRS, CDR2 YFSETQ. The CDR3 is 13 amino acids. CDR3 DNA sequence: TGCGCCAGCAGCTCGACAGGGGCCGAGACCCAGTACTTC. It yields the protein CASSSTGAETQYF. Full variable domain (outside the CDR3, taken from reference TRBV5-1 and TRBJ2-5): KAGVTQTPRYLIKTRGQQVTLSCSPISGHRSVSWYQQTPGQGLQFLFEYFSETQRNKGNFPGRFSGRQFSNSRSEMNVSTLELGDSALYLCASSSTGAETQYFGPGTRLLVL.

This clonotype was detected many times. CDR3 DNA: TGCAGCGTTGATAAGCACGTTTATAATTCACCCCTCCACTTT. This codes for CSVDKHVYNSPLHF. This chain connects TRBV29-1 to TRBJ1-6; the D is unclear. From germline, CDR1 is SQVTM and CDR2 ANQGSEA. Trimming took 3 bases from V and 4 from J, leaving 10 bases between them. The CDR3 has 14 amino acids.

This clonotype was counted only a few times. The chain couples TRBV19 to TRBJ2-1; no firm D call. CDR1 and CDR2 from the germline V gene are LNHDA and SQIVND (reference sequence). V was clipped by 1 base and J by 4 bases, with 5 bases between them. The length of the CDR3 is 13 residues. CDR3 in amino acids: CASSIGQYNEQFF. CDR3 DNA sequence: TGTGCCAGTAGTATAGGGCAGTACAATGAGCAGTTCTTC.

The table lists this clonotype with a few counts. The chain joins TRBV24-1 to TRBJ2-1; the match to TRBD1 covers 10 bases. Unmatched junction bases numbered 8, after V lost 4 bases and J lost 6 bases. Germline V gene lookup returns CDR1 KGHDR and CDR2 SFDVKD. CDR3 length: 16 amino acids. The CDR3 here is CATSETGGAISNEQFF. CDR3 DNA: TGTGCCACCAGTGAGACAGGGGGCGCGATTTCCAATGAGCAGTTCTTC.

This clonotype was seen at least ten times. This chain links TRBV4-2 with TRBJ1-6; D is undetermined. This CDR3 has 15 amino acids. The germline V and J ends were trimmed by 1 base and 5 bases, with 9 bases remaining between them. CDR1 and CDR2 (germline): LGHNA, YNFKEQ. The CDR3 coding sequence is TGTGCCAGCAGCCAAGCCTTCGGGGATAATTCACCCCTCCACTTT. Residues: CASSQAFGDNSPLHF.

In this sample, this clonotype turned up many times. The V gene is TRBV6-5, the J gene TRBJ2-1; D uncertain. Trimming removed 6 bases at V and 1 base at J, with 13 bases between. Germline lookup yields CDR1 MNHEY and CDR2 SVGAGI. This CDR3 has 15 residues. CDR3 nucleotides: TGTGCCAGCAGCCTCTCGCGGCATTCCTACAATGAGCAGTTCTTC. Protein sequence: CASSLSRHSYNEQFF.

This clonotype was detected ten times or more. The genes are TRBV5-1 and TRBJ1-3; D is ambiguous. From germline, CDR1 is SGHRS and CDR2 YFSETQ. Trimming removed 4 bases from V and 1 base from J, with 15 bases in between. The CDR3 consists of 16 residues. The CDR3 spells CASSNRGRNSGNTIYF. The CDR3 DNA sequence: TGCGCCAGCAGCAATCGAGGACGGAATTCTGGAAACACCATATATTTT.

The V gene is TRBV28, the J gene TRBJ2-3; D remains ambiguous. The CDR3 is made up of 12 amino acids. Germline CDR1 and CDR2: MDHEN and SYDVKM. V was shortened by 5 bases and J by 6 bases, with 9 bases between the two germline ends. The CDR3 DNA sequence: TGTGCCAGCAGTAAGCTGCGGGATACGCAGTATTTT. Translated: CASSKLRDTQYF.

J is TRBJ1-2 and V is TRBV29-1; TRBD1 matches 11 bases. V lost 0 bases and J lost 4; bases outside the gene matches: 4. The V gene's germline CDR1 is SQVTM and CDR2 ANQGSEA. CDR3 length equals 15 residues. CDR3 residues: CSVEDQGQGAYGYTF. The CDR3 DNA reads TGCAGCGTTGAAGATCAAGGACAGGGGGCCTATGGCTACACCTTC.